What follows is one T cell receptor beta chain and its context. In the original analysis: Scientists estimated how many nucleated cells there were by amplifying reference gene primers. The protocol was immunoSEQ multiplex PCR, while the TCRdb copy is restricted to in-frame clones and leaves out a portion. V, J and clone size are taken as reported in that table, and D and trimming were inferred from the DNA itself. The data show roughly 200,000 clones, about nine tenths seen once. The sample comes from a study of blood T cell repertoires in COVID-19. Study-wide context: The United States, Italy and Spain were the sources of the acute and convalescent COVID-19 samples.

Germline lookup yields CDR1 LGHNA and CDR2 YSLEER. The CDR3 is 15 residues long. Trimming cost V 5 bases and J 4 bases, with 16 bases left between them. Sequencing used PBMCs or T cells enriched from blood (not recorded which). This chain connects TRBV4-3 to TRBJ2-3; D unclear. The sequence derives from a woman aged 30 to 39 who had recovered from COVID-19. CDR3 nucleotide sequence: TGCGCCAGCAGCGCACAGCTCCGCCCTGCAGATACGCAGTATTTT. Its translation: CASSAQLRPADTQYF.